This T cell receptor beta chain was recovered during a study of T cells in women clearing cervical HPV infection. Study-wide context: No precancer developed; the control's incident HPV16 infection cleared within 12 months.

Trimming removed 7 bases from V and 5 bases from J; junction bases left unmatched: 7. From germline, CDR1 is LNHDA and CDR2 SQIVND (reference sequence). The CDR3 consists of 14 residues. Cervical HPV DNA detected by MY09/MY11 PCR, typed by dot-blot. Study-level results: Controls had more TRBV6-7 (0.16%) than cases (approximately 0.11%).

Genomic DNA, averaging about 1,200 ng per sample, yielded TCR beta CDR3 via immunoSEQ. Only in-frame clones appear in the TCRdb table, and some are missing; sequencing was by immunoSEQ multiplex PCR. This sample's table has some 11,000 clones. With regard to this clone: The antigen remains unidentified. The missing CDR3 end, 3 residues past where the read stops, is filled in from the germline J gene.

This receptor was obtained from a woman aged 18-70 years with a cervical HPV16 infection that either progressed to CIN3+ or cleared (not recorded which). The chain couples TRBV19 to TRBJ1-5; 8 positions match TRBD1. The sequencing sample was made of blood buffy coat. The covered CDR3 bases are TGTGCCAGTACACCGGGACAGGCGGATCAGCCC. Its protein product is CASTPGQADQP. The whole CDR3 reads CASTPGQADQPQHF.